These T cell receptor beta chains were read from a single sample in a study of regulatory T cells in long-lasting Graves disease. One entry per CDR3 protein, called by TCRdb with MiXCR from the multiplex PCR reads. The table shows 400,000 to 500,000 distinct CDR3 sequences, with roughly 17% occurring only once. These data were likewise used in another study, on T cells in Graves' hyperthyroidism and ophthalmopathy.

The sample consisted of peripheral blood mononuclear cells (PBMCs), taken at new diagnosis, from a patient treated with antithyroid drugs. The origin of the receptors is a woman in her twenties or thirties with Graves disease. The CDR3 runs from the conserved cysteine through the conserved F or W. The D gene is left open where the match is weak. Not every row has a clone size; where given, it reads once, few, many or a size class.

DNA	CDR3	size	V	D	J
TGTGCCAGCAGCCAGTTTGGACAGAGAGGGTTGCAGTACTTC	CASSQFGQRGLQYF	many	TRBV3-1	-	TRBJ2-7
TGTGCCAGCAGTCGACCGGGACCTGGGGCCAACGTCCTGACTTTC	CASSRPGPGANVLTF	-	TRBV6-1	-	TRBJ2-6
TGTGCCAGCAGCTCGTACGGACTCACAGATACGCAGTATTTT	CASSSYGLTDTQYF	many	TRBV11-2	-	TRBJ2-3
TGTGCCAGCAGCCAAAGAACTAGCGGACTCTACAATGAGCAGTTCTTC	CASSQRTSGLYNEQFF	many	TRBV3-1	TRBD2	TRBJ2-1
TGTGCCAGCAGTTCTAGCGGGAGTACTGGAGATACGCAGTATTTT	CASSSSGSTGDTQYF	many	TRBV28	TRBD2	TRBJ2-3
TGTGCCAGCAGCTTAGCGGGAGCCCACAATGAGCAGTTCTTC	CASSLAGAHNEQFF	many	TRBV11-3	-	TRBJ2-1
TGTGCCAGCACCCTAGCGGGAGGGAGCCACGAGCAGTACTTC	CASTLAGGSHEQYF	many	TRBV27	TRBD2	TRBJ2-7
TGTGCCAGCAGCTTAGTAGGGTCCCCCGGCAATCAGCCCCAGCATTTT	CASSLVGSPGNQPQHF	many	TRBV7-9	-	TRBJ1-5
TGCAGTGCCCGAACAGGGACAGATGGAAACACCATATATTTT	CSARTGTDGNTIYF	-	TRBV20-1	TRBD1	TRBJ1-3
TGTGCCAGCAGCCCGCCCACAGACCAAGAGACCCAGTACTTC	CASSPPTDQETQYF	-	TRBV5-5	-	TRBJ2-5
TGTGCCAGCAGTGAAAGGGCTAGCGGGTTATACAATGAGCAGTTCTTC	CASSERASGLYNEQFF	few	TRBV6-2/TRBV6-3	TRBD2	TRBJ2-1
TGTGCCAGCAGCTTCCAGCAGGGGCCTGGAAACACCATATATTTT	CASSFQQGPGNTIYF	many	TRBV13	-	TRBJ1-3
TGTGCCAGCAGTTACCAGACATCTGGAAACACCATATATTTT	CASSYQTSGNTIYF	few	TRBV6-5	-	TRBJ1-3
TGTGCCAGCAGCCCAAGCGGGCACTTTTCCAATGAGCAGTTCTTC	CASSPSGHFSNEQFF	-	TRBV7-8	-	TRBJ2-1
TGTGCCAGCAGCGTAGTTATGGGGACTGAAGCTTTCTTT	CASSVVMGTEAFF	-	TRBV9	-	TRBJ1-1
TGTGCCAGCGCCTACAGGGGATATGACACAGATACGCAGTATTTT	CASAYRGYDTDTQYF	many	TRBV12-3/TRBV12-4	TRBD1	TRBJ2-3
TGTGCCACCAGCAGAGATCCCGGCGGGGCTTCCTACAATGAGCAGTTCTTC	CATSRDPGGASYNEQFF	few	TRBV15	-	TRBJ2-1
TGTGCCAGCTCACCACTTGACACCCCGAGCTCTGGAAACACCATATATTTT	CASSPLDTPSSGNTIYF	few	TRBV18	-	TRBJ1-3
TGTGCCAGCAGTGAAGATCAAGGAAACACTGAAGCTTTCTTT	CASSEDQGNTEAFF	many	TRBV2	-	TRBJ1-1
TGTGCCAGCAGTGGTTCCAGGCAAGAGACCCAGTACTTC	CASSGSRQETQYF	-	TRBV2	-	TRBJ2-5
TGTGCCAGCAGGAACTCCGGGCCCCCGGAGCTGTTTTTT	CASRNSGPPELFF	few	TRBV28	-	TRBJ2-2
TGTGCCAGCAGTCCGACAGGGGAGGGGACCAACGTCCTGACTTTC	CASSPTGEGTNVLTF	few	TRBV6-1	-	TRBJ2-6
TGTGCCAGCAGGTGGACCTCGGGAGGGATCGAGCAGTACTTC	CASRWTSGGIEQYF	many	TRBV28	TRBD2	TRBJ2-7
TGTGCCAGCAGCTTAGACCCCTCTTCGCTGAGTGGCTACACCTTC	CASSLDPSSLSGYTF	many	TRBV11-2	-	TRBJ1-2
TGCAGTGCAAATAGACAGGGGTGGACCTACGAGCAGTACTTC	CSANRQGWTYEQYF	-	TRBV20-1	TRBD1	TRBJ2-7
TGCGCCAGCAGCCAAGATATAAGAGATCACCAGCCCCAGCATTTT	CASSQDIRDHQPQHF	few	TRBV4-3	-	TRBJ1-5
TGTGCCAGCAGTTACTCGAGGGCGTTCAATCAGCCCCAGCATTTT	CASSYSRAFNQPQHF	few	TRBV6-5	-	TRBJ1-5
TGTGCCAGCAGACCGGGAACTGGGGCCAACGTCCTGACTTTC	CASRPGTGANVLTF	few	TRBV6-4	-	TRBJ2-6
TGTGCCAGCACTACTACCTACAATGAGCAGTTCTTC	CASTTTYNEQFF	-	TRBV27	-	TRBJ2-1
TGTGCCAGCAGCGGTAGTTTGGGGTTCACCGGGGAGCTGTTTTTT	CASSGSLGFTGELFF	few	TRBV9	-	TRBJ2-2
TGTGCCAGCAGCGATATAGCGGGAGGGTTGGGGTTCTTC	CASSDIAGGLGFF	many	TRBV7-2	TRBD2	TRBJ2-1
TGTGCCAGTAGTACAGGGACAGGGGTCTTCCACGAGCAGTACTTC	CASSTGTGVFHEQYF	few	TRBV19	TRBD1	TRBJ2-7
TGCAGTGCTAGACCCACAGGGCTTGAGGGCTGCACCTTC	CSARPTGLEGCTF	-	TRBV20-1	-	TRBJ1-2
TGCAGCGTTGGGACTAGCGGAGCGTACACCGGGGAGCTGTTTTTT	CSVGTSGAYTGELFF	-	TRBV29-1	TRBD2	TRBJ2-2
TGCAGTGCTAGAGAAGGGGGCGTGCAGCCCCAGCATTTT	CSAREGGVQPQHF	few	TRBV20-1	TRBD1	TRBJ1-5
TGTGCCAGCAGCATCGGACTAGCGGGTCGCACAGATACGCAGTATTTT	CASSIGLAGRTDTQYF	many	TRBV5-1	TRBD2	TRBJ2-3
TGCGCCAGCAGCCAAGCCTTGCTGGGAGATACGCAGTATTTT	CASSQALLGDTQYF	few	TRBV4-3	-	TRBJ2-3